This TCR beta chain was documented in a study of T cell responses to AZD1222 COVID-19 vaccine. Trimming stripped 1 base from V and 3 bases from J, with 7 bases between. The CDR3 is made up of 15 amino acids. The V gene's germline CDR1 is SNHLY and CDR2 FYNNEI. TCRdb's copy holds only in-frame clones and misses some; the assay was immunoSEQ multiplex PCR. Of 95,000 to 130,000 clones in the sample, 92% were seen once. The chain is built from TRBV2 and TRBJ1-6; possible D gene TRBD1, 6 bases. The receptor comes from an adult who received the AZD1222 COVID-19 vaccine. Sequenced material: peripheral blood, taken 28 days after the second AZD1222 dose. The CDR3 sequence: CASSEGTDYNSPLHF. DNA of the CDR3: TGTGCCAGCAGTGAAGGGACAGACTATAATTCACCCCTCCACTTT.